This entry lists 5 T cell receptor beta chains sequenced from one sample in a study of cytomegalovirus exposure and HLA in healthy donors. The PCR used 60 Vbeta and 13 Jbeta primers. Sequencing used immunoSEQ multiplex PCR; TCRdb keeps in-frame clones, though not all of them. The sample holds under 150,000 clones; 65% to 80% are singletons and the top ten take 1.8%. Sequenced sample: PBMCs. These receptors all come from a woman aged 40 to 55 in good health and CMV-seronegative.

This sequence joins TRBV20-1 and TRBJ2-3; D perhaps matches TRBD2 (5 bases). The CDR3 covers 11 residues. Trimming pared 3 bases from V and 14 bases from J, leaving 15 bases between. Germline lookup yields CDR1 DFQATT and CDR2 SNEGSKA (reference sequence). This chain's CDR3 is CSARDSEEVYF. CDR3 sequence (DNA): TGCAGTGCTAGGGACTCCGAAGAGGTGTATTTT.

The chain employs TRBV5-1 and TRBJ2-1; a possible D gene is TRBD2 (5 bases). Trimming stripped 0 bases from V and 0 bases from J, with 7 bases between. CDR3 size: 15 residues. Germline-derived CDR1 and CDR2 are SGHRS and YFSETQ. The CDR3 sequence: CASSLAGNSYNEQFF. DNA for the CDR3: TGCGCCAGCAGCTTGGCGGGGAACTCCTACAATGAGCAGTTCTTC.

CDR3 region: CASNQDGLAGYNEQFF. DNA of the CDR3: TGTGCCAGCAACCAGGACGGACTAGCGGGGTACAATGAGCAGTTCTTC. The rearrangement links TRBV11-3 to TRBJ2-1; 12 nucleotides match TRBD2. The germline V gene encodes CDR1 SGHNT and CDR2 YENEEA. This CDR3 region has 16 residues. J was trimmed by 4 bases and V by 7 bases; bases with no gene match: 8.

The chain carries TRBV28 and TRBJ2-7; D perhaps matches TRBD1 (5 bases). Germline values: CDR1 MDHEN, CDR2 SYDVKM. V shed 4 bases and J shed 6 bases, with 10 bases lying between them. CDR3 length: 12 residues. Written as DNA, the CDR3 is TGTGCCAGCAGTTCTGGGGCATTCGAGCAGTACTTC. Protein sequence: CASSSGAFEQYF.

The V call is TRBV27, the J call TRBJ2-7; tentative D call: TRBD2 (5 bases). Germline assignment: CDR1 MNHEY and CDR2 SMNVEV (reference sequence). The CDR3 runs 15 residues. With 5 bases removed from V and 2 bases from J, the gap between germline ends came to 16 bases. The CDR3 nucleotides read TGTGCCAGCAGTGCCTCCCCGGGGAGACCCTACGAGCAGTACTTC. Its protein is CASSASPGRPYEQYF.